Listed below are T cell receptor beta chains from one sample, sequenced in a study of OX40 agonist ivuxolimab in advanced cancers. Sequencing used immunoSEQ multiplex PCR; TCRdb keeps in-frame clones, though not all of them. Of 21,000 or so clones listed, 80% to 90% are singletons. The sequencing used CD4+ or CD8+ T cells sorted from blood, collected in a trial of the OX40 agonist ivuxolimab. The source of these receptors is an adult with an advanced solid tumor such as melanoma, head and neck, liver or kidney cancer. The CDR3 runs from the conserved cysteine through the conserved F or W. Fields, in order: J gene, clone size, CDR3 length, D gene, V gene, CDR3 DNA, CDR3 protein. The D gene is left open where the match is weak. Size is stated for part of the rows, as once, few or many counts, or as a class when the clone is expanded.

j_call: TRBJ1-5; clone_size: .; cdr3_length: 15; d_call: .; v_call: TRBV27; cdr3_nt: TGTGCCAGCAGTTTAAGTTGGGGGTCGGGACAGCCCCAGCATTTT; cdr3_aa: CASSLSWGSGQPQHF
j_call: TRBJ2-1; clone_size: .; cdr3_length: 13; d_call: .; v_call: TRBV15; cdr3_nt: TGTGCCACCAGCAGAGATCCCCTCAATGAGCAGTTCTTC; cdr3_aa: CATSRDPLNEQFF
j_call: TRBJ2-3; clone_size: .; cdr3_length: 14; d_call: .; v_call: TRBV7-2; cdr3_nt: TGTGCCAGCGCCCCATCTCAGCGGCGGGATACGCAGTATTTT; cdr3_aa: CASAPSQRRDTQYF
j_call: TRBJ2-7; clone_size: .; cdr3_length: 14; d_call: .; v_call: TRBV6-5; cdr3_nt: TGTGCCAGCAGGCCCCAGGGTGGCTCCTACGAGCAGTACTTC; cdr3_aa: CASRPQGGSYEQYF
j_call: TRBJ2-7; clone_size: .; cdr3_length: 14; d_call: .; v_call: TRBV9; cdr3_nt: TGTGCCAGCAGCGTAGAGGCAGCCTCCTACGAGCAGTACTTC; cdr3_aa: CASSVEAASYEQYF
j_call: TRBJ2-7; clone_size: .; cdr3_length: 17; d_call: TRBD2; v_call: TRBV7-8; cdr3_nt: TGTGCCAGCAGCCACCAGCGGGGCTATCTGAATTCCTACGAGCAGTACTTC; cdr3_aa: CASSHQRGYLNSYEQYF
j_call: TRBJ2-3; clone_size: .; cdr3_length: 16; d_call: .; v_call: TRBV2; cdr3_nt: TGTGCCAGCAGTGACTCTCCTATGCGGGGCACAGATACGCAGTATTTT; cdr3_aa: CASSDSPMRGTDTQYF
j_call: TRBJ2-1; clone_size: .; cdr3_length: 14; d_call: .; v_call: TRBV27; cdr3_nt: TGTGCCAGCACCGGGACTTCATATAACAATGAGCAGTTCTTC; cdr3_aa: CASTGTSYNNEQFF
j_call: TRBJ1-1; clone_size: .; cdr3_length: 15; d_call: .; v_call: TRBV2; cdr3_nt: TGTGCCAGCAGAGACAGCGGAATTGTGAATACTGAAGCTTTCTTT; cdr3_aa: CASRDSGIVNTEAFF
j_call: TRBJ2-7; clone_size: .; cdr3_length: 14; d_call: .; v_call: TRBV27; cdr3_nt: TGTGCCAGCAGTTTAACAAGAAACCCCTACGAGCAGTACTTC; cdr3_aa: CASSLTRNPYEQYF
j_call: TRBJ2-1; clone_size: few; cdr3_length: 14; d_call: TRBD2; v_call: TRBV6-4; cdr3_nt: TGTGCCAGCAGTGACGAAGCGGGGGTAGATGAGCAGTTCTTC; cdr3_aa: CASSDEAGVDEQFF
j_call: TRBJ2-4; clone_size: .; cdr3_length: 14; d_call: TRBD1; v_call: TRBV2; cdr3_nt: TGTGCCAGCAGACAGGGGCTGGCCAAAAACATTCAGTACTTC; cdr3_aa: CASRQGLAKNIQYF
j_call: TRBJ1-1; clone_size: large; cdr3_length: 13; d_call: TRBD1; v_call: TRBV6-1; cdr3_nt: TGTGCCAGCAGTATCCACAGGGGCACTGAAGCTTTCTTT; cdr3_aa: CASSIHRGTEAFF
j_call: TRBJ2-1; clone_size: .; cdr3_length: 17; d_call: .; v_call: TRBV10-1; cdr3_nt: TGCGCCAGCAGCCATACCCGGGACGTCTACTCCTACAATGAGCAGTTCTTC; cdr3_aa: CASSHTRDVYSYNEQFF
j_call: TRBJ2-2; clone_size: .; cdr3_length: 15; d_call: TRBD1; v_call: TRBV7-9; cdr3_nt: TGTGCCAGCAGCTCGCCGACAGGGGGGGACGGGGAGCTGTTTTTT; cdr3_aa: CASSSPTGGDGELFF
j_call: TRBJ1-1; clone_size: .; cdr3_length: 15; d_call: .; v_call: TRBV4-1; cdr3_nt: TGCGCCAGCAGCCAAGAGGGGGGCATGGACACTGAAGCTTTCTTT; cdr3_aa: CASSQEGGMDTEAFF
j_call: TRBJ1-1; clone_size: .; cdr3_length: 14; d_call: TRBD1; v_call: TRBV28; cdr3_nt: TGTGCCAGCAGTTCGGGACAGTGGAACACTGAAGCTTTCTTT; cdr3_aa: CASSSGQWNTEAFF
j_call: TRBJ2-7; clone_size: .; cdr3_length: 13; d_call: .; v_call: TRBV27; cdr3_nt: TGTGCCAGCAGTTTAAGTGGGTCCTACGAGCAGTACTTC; cdr3_aa: CASSLSGSYEQYF
j_call: TRBJ1-2; clone_size: .; cdr3_length: 16; d_call: TRBD1; v_call: TRBV7-6; cdr3_nt: TGTGCCAGCAGCGAAACAGGAGGGGGACAGTGGTATGGCTACACCTTC; cdr3_aa: CASSETGGGQWYGYTF
j_call: TRBJ1-5; clone_size: once; cdr3_length: 16; d_call: TRBD1; v_call: TRBV2; cdr3_nt: TGTGCCAGCAGTGTGACAGGGGGCGAAGGCAATCAGCCCCAGCATTTT; cdr3_aa: CASSVTGGEGNQPQHF
j_call: TRBJ1-2; clone_size: .; cdr3_length: 15; d_call: .; v_call: TRBV27; cdr3_nt: TGTGCCAGCAGTTTTGACAGATACTCTTTCTATGGCTACACCTTC; cdr3_aa: CASSFDRYSFYGYTF
j_call: TRBJ1-2; clone_size: medium-sized; cdr3_length: 13; d_call: .; v_call: TRBV12-5; cdr3_nt: TGTGCTAGTGGCTCGGGCTCCCTAAATGGCTACACCTTC; cdr3_aa: CASGSGSLNGYTF
j_call: TRBJ2-1; clone_size: .; cdr3_length: 15; d_call: .; v_call: TRBV27; cdr3_nt: TGTGCCAGCAGTCAGGACGGGAGCTCCTACAATGAGCAGTTCTTC; cdr3_aa: CASSQDGSSYNEQFF
j_call: TRBJ2-7; clone_size: .; cdr3_length: 14; d_call: .; v_call: TRBV19; cdr3_nt: TGTGCCAGTAGTATGTCACATAACAACTACGAGCAGTACTTC; cdr3_aa: CASSMSHNNYEQYF
j_call: TRBJ1-2; clone_size: once; cdr3_length: 12; d_call: .; v_call: TRBV21-1; cdr3_nt: TGTGCCAGCAGCAAGCGAATAAGAGGCTACACCTTC; cdr3_aa: CASSKRIRGYTF
j_call: TRBJ1-5; clone_size: .; cdr3_length: 16; d_call: .; v_call: TRBV7-2; cdr3_nt: TGTGCCAGCAGCCCGGCGCCCAGGGGCCGAGGTCAGCCCCAGCATTTT; cdr3_aa: CASSPAPRGRGQPQHF
j_call: TRBJ1-2; clone_size: .; cdr3_length: 12; d_call: .; v_call: TRBV5-8; cdr3_nt: TGTGCCAGCACAGGGCCCAACTATGGCTACACCTTC; cdr3_aa: CASTGPNYGYTF
j_call: TRBJ1-5; clone_size: .; cdr3_length: 17; d_call: .; v_call: TRBV11-2; cdr3_nt: TGTGCCAGCAGCTTAGACGGTGAAGGGGGAGGATGGCAGCCCCAGCATTTT; cdr3_aa: CASSLDGEGGGWQPQHF
j_call: TRBJ2-7; clone_size: .; cdr3_length: 15; d_call: .; v_call: TRBV6-1; cdr3_nt: TGTGCCAGCAGTCTGATTGCCGGGCTCCCCCACGAGCAGTACTTC; cdr3_aa: CASSLIAGLPHEQYF
j_call: TRBJ2-3; clone_size: .; cdr3_length: 15; d_call: .; v_call: TRBV5-4; cdr3_nt: TGTGCCAGCAGCCTGGGGGCCTGGGGCACAGATACGCAGTATTTT; cdr3_aa: CASSLGAWGTDTQYF
j_call: TRBJ2-5; clone_size: .; cdr3_length: 13; d_call: TRBD1; v_call: TRBV5-4; cdr3_nt: TGTGCCAGCAGCTTACCCGACAGGGGAGAGCAGTACTTC; cdr3_aa: CASSLPDRGEQYF